A single sample is the source of the 5 T cell receptor beta chains below, sequenced in a study of T cells expressing NK-cell markers. With the 5' RACE reads reprocessed, TCRdb shows one record per CDR3 protein and no DNA. The specimen's table records approximately 460,000 distinct CDR3 sequences. Sequencing input: blood T cells: a sorted CD56 or NKG2C T cell subset, CD4+ or CD8+ T cells, or bulk PBMC T cells (not recorded which). The receptors shown here come from a woman between 18 and 69 years old in good health.

V gene TRBV29-1 combines with J gene TRBJ2-2. The CDR3 runs 14 residues. Germline V CDR1 and CDR2: SQVTM, ANQGSEA. The CDR3 loop is CSFRRGANTGELFF.

The CDR3 reads CASSFPGTTTSELFF. The rearrangement uses TRBV28 and TRBJ2-2; TCRdb gives TRBD2 as the D gene, but with no DNA this cannot be confirmed. The CDR3 is 15 residues long. The V gene's germline CDR1 is MDHEN and CDR2 SYDVKM. Looking up the rest from reference TRBV28 and TRBJ2-2 gives the full variable domain: DVKVTQSSRYLVKRTGEKVFLECVQDMDHENMFWYRQDPGLGLRLIYFSYDVKMKEKGDIPEGYSVSREKKERFSLILESASTNQTSMYLCASSFPGTTTSELFFGEGSRLTVL.

The V gene is TRBV5-5, the J gene TRBJ2-5; there is no DNA to check the TCRdb D call of TRBD2. The length of the CDR3 is 17 residues. Germline V gene lookup returns CDR1 SGHKS and CDR2 YYEKEE (reference sequence). This CDR3 is CASSLNPTSGSQETQYF.

The chain uses TRBV12-3 or TRBV12-4 and TRBJ2-3; the TCRdb call, TRBD1, lacks DNA for checking. This CDR3 region has 14 residues. The CDR3 sequence is CASSTPGRPDTQYF.

This rearrangement joins TRBV9 to TRBJ2-3; TCRdb's D call of TRBD1 is untestable without DNA. The CDR3 extends over 16 amino acids. Germline CDR1 reads SGDLS; CDR2 reads YYNGEE. CDR3 sequence: CASSVHAGDTTDTQYF.